This T cell receptor beta chain was recorded in a study of blood T cell repertoires in COVID-19. V dropped 5 bases and J dropped 4 bases, with 14 bases sitting between them. The CDR3 runs 15 residues. Germline CDR1 reads SGHTA; CDR2 reads FQGNSA. For this clone: This sample also contains other DNA sequences that code for the same CDR3.

Profiling relied on immunoSEQ multiplex PCR, and the TCRdb table lists in-frame clones only, not all of them. The sample contains roughly 110,000 clones, 84% of which appear only once. The rearrangement uses TRBV7-2 and TRBJ1-4; unclear D gene. The sample consisted of peripheral blood. The clonotype comes from a human donor in a cohort sampled during active COVID-19. CDR3 coding DNA: TGTGCCAGCAGCCAGGATAGTCTACTTAATGAAAAACTGTTTTTT. It specifies CASSQDSLLNEKLFF.